This T cell receptor (beta chain) was observed in a study of blood T cell repertoires in COVID-19. Study context: The United States, Italy and Spain supplied acute and convalescent COVID-19 samples. T cells, B-cell-depleted T cells, or PBMCs supplied cDNA or gDNA.

Between the trimmed V and J ends, which lost 4 bases and 0 bases, there was a span of 16 bases. The CDR3 loop spans 18 amino acids. The germline V gene has CDR1 SGHAT and CDR2 FQNNGV. As processed by the authors: Estimation of nucleated cell counts was performed using reference gene primer amplification. Sequencing was performed with immunoSEQ multiplex PCR; in TCRdb, only in-frame clones are kept and a portion is missing. Clone size and V and J calls were adopted from that table, with D and trimming inferred from the DNA. This sample carries tens of thousands of clones, roughly 90% of them seen once, and the ten largest clones take around 0.41%.

This sequence was found in a human donor in a cohort sampled during active COVID-19. Sequencing was performed on peripheral blood. The rearrangement uses TRBV11-2 and TRBJ1-6, with D unclear. This CDR3 reads CASSSLTFSSSYNSPLHF. CDR3 nucleotides: TGTGCCAGCAGCTCCTTGACTTTCTCAAGCTCCTATAATTCACCCCTCCACTTT.